The clone carrying this T cell receptor beta chain occurred a few times. Its antigen is not identified. TCRdb reprocessed the reads via MiXCR and lists one record per CDR3 protein. The sample holds about 68,000 distinct CDR3 sequences, roughly 20% seen once. Looked up from germline, CDR1 is SGHVS and CDR2 is FNYEAQ. The germline V and J ends were trimmed by 1 base and 5 bases, with 9 bases remaining between them. The CDR3 covers 14 residues. The data were taken from a study of T cell repertoires in cytomegalovirus infection. Study summary: Matching HLA type and CMV infection were both indicated by public TCR beta signatures. Study-wide results and caveats: Cumulative public TCR beta family frequency identified carriers of CMV plus the relevant HLA. CMV-specific TCR beta clonotypes restricted by HLA-C dominated the ex vivo response.

The sample consisted of PBMCs, sequenced either directly or after in vitro stimulation (not recorded which). The TCR originated in a human donor in good health (CMV status not recorded). Some clones in this sample may be carry-over from other donors' samples. This chain links TRBV7-6 with TRBJ2-1; D is undetermined. The CDR3 reads CASSLGDLNNEQFF. CDR3 DNA: TGTGCCAGCAGCTTAGGGGATCTTAACAATGAGCAGTTCTTC.